The clone carrying this TCR beta chain was seen ten or more times. Its antigen is as yet unknown. This CDR3 region has 13 residues. Germline values: CDR1 LGHNA, CDR2 YNFKEQ. V gave up 4 bases and J gave up 2 bases, with 9 bases separating them. The data stem from a study of identical twins. Broader study findings: Weaker excess sharing between twins was seen in beta out-of-frame sequences. Some out-of-frame alpha sequences were shared by twins, and these showed excess low generation probability. Whereas memory repertoires showed no such difference, abundant cord blood beta clonotypes carried fewer insertions.

Template switching added a universal primer binding site, and final cDNA carried unique molecular identifiers. TCRdb recomputed calls from the 5' RACE reads with MiXCR, one row per CDR3 protein. The sample includes roughly 570,000 distinct CDR3 sequences, 9% to 10% of them seen just once. This sample also belongs to another study, concerning yellow fever vaccine responses in identical twins.

Sequencing was carried out using PBMCs. The clonotype originates from a woman between 18 and 29 years old in good health. The chain uses TRBV4-2 and TRBJ2-7; D gene ambiguous. The CDR3: CASSPVRTYEQYF. DNA of the CDR3: TGTGCCAGCAGCCCCGTACGCACCTACGAGCAGTACTTC.